This TCR beta chain was observed in a study of blood T cells in healthy people across ages. Whole-study context: Researchers report that template switching captured about one barcoded beta molecule per two T cells. General study findings and limits: With unsorted PBMCs, a conclusive comparison of naive versus antigen-experienced cells was not possible.

Primers used in a second PCR of roughly 6 to 12 cycles were a sample-barcoded 5' primer and a J-beta primer mix. MiXCR was run by TCRdb on the 5' RACE reads, yielding one entry per CDR3 protein. The sample lists roughly 650,000 distinct CDR3 sequences; around 32% were seen once. The CDR3 has 14 amino acids. Trimming left V 1 base short and J 5 bases short, with 11 bases between. Germline CDR1 and CDR2: SGHVS and FQNEAQ. In regard to this clonotype: Its matching antigen is unknown.

Sequences were obtained from blood. V gene TRBV7-8 combines with J gene TRBJ1-1; no clear D gene. The sequence was collected from a woman aged 80 or older in good health. The CDR3 nucleotides are TGTGCCAGCAGCTTAGGGACGGCTAGGACTGAAGCTTTCTTT. Amino acid sequence: CASSLGTARTEAFF.